This T cell receptor (beta chain) was captured by sequencing in a study of cytomegalovirus exposure and HLA in healthy donors. The method was immunoSEQ multiplex PCR; TCRdb's version includes in-frame clones alone and lacks a portion of them. Of around 300,000 clones listed, over 75% are singletons. V was trimmed by 0 bases and J by 4 bases, leaving 12 bases between them. CDR3 length: 15 amino acids. The germline CDR1 and CDR2 sequences are SGHVS and FNYEAQ. The sequence derives from a man younger than 40 in good health and CMV-seronegative. Sequenced material: PBMCs. The rearrangement uses TRBV7-6 and TRBJ2-5; possible D gene TRBD2, 7 bases. The CDR3 nucleotides are TGTGCCAGCAGCTTAGCGGGGGGGGCGGTAGAGACCCAGTACTTC. The encoded protein is CASSLAGGAVETQYF.